The clone carrying this TCR beta chain has only a few counts. The antigen is undetermined. This entry comes from a study of T-cell memory formation after mild COVID-19. General study results and limits: Specificity for SARS-CoV-2 was not confirmed among the second-wave clones peaking on day 37. Day 15 to 85 contractors were CD4/CD8 balanced; later expanders leaned CD4+. Clones which contracted sat mainly in CM and EM if CD4+, and in EMRA if CD8+.

It was 5'RACE with constant-segment primers that produced the TCR alpha and TCR beta cDNA libraries, which carried sample barcodes and UMIs. TCRdb ran MiXCR on the 5' RACE reads and lists one entry per CDR3 protein. Of under 150,000 distinct CDR3 sequences listed, approximately 22% are singletons. CDR1 and CDR2 from the germline V gene are SGHVS and FQNEAQ. Deletions cut 5 bases from V and 0 bases from J, with 19 bases between. This CDR3 has 18 residues. The chain links TRBV7-8 to TRBJ2-2; D gene uncertain. Sequenced sample: PBMCs or a T cell subset sorted from them (not recorded which). The TCR was taken from a man in his late teens or twenties who had mild COVID-19 (a few samples of this study predate the infection). Cell type and time point are not known. The CDR3 region is CASSAKAEAITNTGELFF. The CDR3 DNA follows: TGTGCCAGCAGCGCGAAGGCAGAGGCTATTACGAACACCGGGGAGCTGTTTTTT. The whole variable domain, filled in from reference TRBV7-8 and TRBJ2-2, reads GAGVSQSPRYKVAKRGQDVALRCDPISGHVSLFWYQQALGQGPEFLTYFQNEAQLDKSGLPSDRFFAERPEGSVSTLKIQRTQQEDSAVYLCASSAKAEAITNTGELFFGEGSRLTVL.